The 32 T cell receptor beta chains below all came from one sample that was sequenced in a study of blood T cell repertoires in COVID-19. Using immunoSEQ multiplex PCR, the repertoire was profiled, and TCRdb retains in-frame clones only, with some absent. This repertoire shows 140,000 to 150,000 clones, 65% to 90% found once; its top ten account for over 8%. Sequencing was carried out using peripheral blood. All receptors derive from a human donor in a cohort sampled during active COVID-19.

The V gene is TRBV7-2, the J gene TRBJ2-2; 9 bases are a match to TRBD2. V dropped 6 bases and J dropped 6; count of bases not matched to a gene: 11. This CDR3 region has 16 residues. CDR1 SGHTA and CDR2 FQGNSA come from the germline V gene. The CDR3 nucleotides are TGTGCCAGCAGTTTTCCGGGACTAGCAGGGGCCGGGGAGCTGTTTTTT. Translation gives CASSFPGLAGAGELFF.

The rearrangement uses TRBV2 and TRBJ1-2; 9 nucleotides align to TRBD1. Germline assignment: CDR1 SNHLY and CDR2 FYNNEI. The V gene end was trimmed by 3 bases and the J gene end by 4 bases; junction bases not matched to a gene: 6. This CDR3 has 15 amino acids. The CDR3 sequence is CASSDGQGNRYGYTF. Here the CDR3 DNA reads TGTGCCAGCAGTGATGGACAGGGGAATCGCTATGGCTACACCTTC.

J is TRBJ2-5 and V is TRBV7-2, with 7 bases aligning to TRBD2. CDR1 SGHTA and CDR2 FQGNSA come from the germline V gene. The length of the CDR3 is 15 residues. Trimming at V came to 0 bases and at J to 1 base, leaving 2 bases not matched to a gene. In nucleotides, the CDR3 is TGTGCCAGCAGCTTAGCGCGGGGGATCCAAGAGACCCAGTACTTC. This codes for CASSLARGIQETQYF. Together with reference TRBV7-2 and TRBJ2-5, the CDR3 gives the full variable domain: GAGVSQSPSNKVTEKGKDVELRCDPISGHTALYWYRQSLGQGLEFLIYFQGNSAPDKSGLPSDRFSAERTGGSVSTLTIQRTQQEDSAVYLCASSLARGIQETQYFGPGTRLLVL.

The chain couples TRBV5-5 to TRBJ2-7; tentative D call: TRBD2 (5 bases). This CDR3 contains 16 residues. Germline loops: CDR1 SGHKS, CDR2 YYEKEE (reference sequence). Trimming removed 0 bases at V and 1 base at J, with 14 bases between. The CDR3 nucleotides are TGTGCCAGCAGCTTGGTAGCGATCGGGGAGTCCTACGAGCAGTACTTC. It codes for CASSLVAIGESYEQYF.

The V call is TRBV7-2, the J call TRBJ2-1; 7 bases line up with TRBD1. This CDR3 has 14 residues. In germline, CDR1 is SGHTA, CDR2 FQGNSA. Trimming at V came to 1 base and at J to 15 bases, leaving 12 bases not matched to a gene. The CDR3 nucleotides read TGTGCCAGCAGCTTAGGTGTTAGGGGACAGCGAATGTTCTTC. Translating it yields CASSLGVRGQRMFF.

The chain couples TRBV28 to TRBJ2-3; D is ambiguous. The germline V gene has CDR1 MDHEN and CDR2 SYDVKM. Trimming removed 2 bases at V and 4 bases at J, with 13 bases between. CDR3 length: 15 residues. The CDR3 DNA reads TGTGCCAGCAGTTTAATCGGAAGGAGCGCAGATACGCAGTATTTT. This encodes CASSLIGRSADTQYF. The full variable domain, its missing parts supplied by reference TRBV28 and TRBJ2-3, is DVKVTQSSRYLVKRTGEKVFLECVQDMDHENMFWYRQDPGLGLRLIYFSYDVKMKEKGDIPEGYSVSREKKERFSLILESASTNQTSMYLCASSLIGRSADTQYFGPGTRLTVL.

V gene TRBV6-5 combines with J gene TRBJ2-6; tentative D call: TRBD2 (5 bases). V lost 0 bases to trimming and J lost 3 bases, with 6 bases between them. From germline, CDR1 is MNHEY and CDR2 SVGAGI. The CDR3 loop spans 15 amino acids. The CDR3 coding sequence is TGTGCCAGCAGTTACTCGGGAGTTGGGGCCAACGTCCTGACTTTC. Protein sequence: CASSYSGVGANVLTF.

The genes are TRBV5-8 and TRBJ1-4, with D unresolved. CDR1 is SGHTS, CDR2 YDEGEE, per germline. The V end was cut by 1 base, the J end by 0 bases, with 7 bases between. This CDR3 region has 15 residues. Written as DNA, the CDR3 is TGTGCCAGCAGCTTGCGACTAACAACTAATGAAAAACTGTTTTTT. This encodes CASSLRLTTNEKLFF.

This chain links TRBV15 with TRBJ1-1, with 8 bases aligning to TRBD1. CDR1 is LNHNV and CDR2 is YYDKDF in the germline V gene (reference sequence). V lost 6 bases, J lost 0 bases, and 6 bases stayed unmatched. The CDR3 sequence is 15 residues long. In DNA, the CDR3 is TGTGCCACCAGGGAAACAGGGGGTATGAACACTGAAGCTTTCTTT. It specifies CATRETGGMNTEAFF.

The chain combines TRBV10-2 with TRBJ2-7; TRBD2 matches at 15 bases. The germline V gene has CDR1 WSHSY and CDR2 SAAADI. This CDR3 is built from 17 residues. J was trimmed by 1 base and V by 10 bases; bases with no gene match: 11. Here the CDR3 DNA reads TGCGCCACCGCGACAGTCGGACTAGCGGGAGGGTCCTACGAGCAGTACTTC. Its translation is CATATVGLAGGSYEQYF.

This clone was detected a few times. The chain carries TRBV6-2 or TRBV6-3 and TRBJ1-4; 7 nucleotides line up with TRBD1. Germline lookup yields CDR1 MNHEY and CDR2 SVGEGT. The CDR3 extends over 15 amino acids. The V segment lost 4 bases and the J segment 7 bases; nucleotides outside the gene matches: 9. CDR3 sequence: CASSSPRGRSEKLFF. Here the CDR3 DNA reads TGTGCCAGCAGTTCCCCGAGGGGGCGAAGTGAAAAACTGTTTTTT.

The J gene is TRBJ2-7, the V gene TRBV11-1, with a weak D call TRBD1 (6 bases). CDR1 SGHAT and CDR2 FQDESV come from the germline V gene (reference sequence). The CDR3 has 14 amino acids. Trimming left V 1 base short and J 4 bases short, with 11 bases between. The CDR3 nucleotides are TGTGCCAGCAGCTTAGTGGGCAGGGGTTACGAGCAGTACTTC. Residues: CASSLVGRGYEQYF. The whole variable domain, remainder taken from reference TRBV11-1 and TRBJ2-7, is EAEVAQSPRYKITEKSQAVAFWCDPISGHATLYWYRQILGQGPELLVQFQDESVVDDSQLPKDRFSAERLKGVDSTLKIQPAELGDSAMYLCASSLVGRGYEQYFGPGTRLTVT.

This chain connects TRBV5-1 to TRBJ2-5, with a tentative D call TRBD2 (5 bases). This CDR3 contains 13 residues. Trimming shortened V by 2 bases and J by 5 bases, and 10 bases separated the two germline ends. CDR1 is SGHRS, CDR2 YFSETQ, per germline. This CDR3 reads CASSLTWRETQYF. The CDR3 nucleotides read TGCGCCAGCAGCTTAACTTGGAGGGAGACCCAGTACTTC.

The CDR3 coding sequence is TGTGCCAGCAGCGTAGAGCCCCATTCTTGGGAGCAGTACTTC. Its protein is CASSVEPHSWEQYF. The chain recombines TRBV9 with TRBJ2-7; D gene ambiguous. Germline CDR1 reads SGDLS; CDR2 reads YYNGEE. The CDR3 runs to 14 residues. The V end lost 0 bases, the J end lost 7 bases, and 14 bases lay between the germline ends.

The V and J genes are TRBV28 and TRBJ2-6; D is perhaps TRBD1 (5 bases). The length of the CDR3 is 17 residues. V was cut by 5 bases and J by 2 bases, with 16 bases left in between. From germline, CDR1 is MDHEN and CDR2 SYDVKM. The CDR3 reads CASSTSGKWTGANVLTF. DNA of the CDR3: TGTGCCAGCAGTACCTCAGGGAAATGGACTGGGGCCAACGTCCTGACTTTC.

The chain combines TRBV27 with TRBJ2-3; 8 bases map to TRBD2. V was pared by 5 bases and J by 8 bases, with 21 bases of the junction left unmatched. The length of the CDR3 is 18 residues. The germline gives CDR1 MNHEY, CDR2 SMNVEV (reference sequence). CDR3 amino acids: CASSPPSHLGLGGGTQYF. CDR3 nucleotide sequence: TGTGCCAGCAGTCCTCCCTCTCACCTGGGACTAGGAGGTGGTACGCAGTATTTT.

The V gene is TRBV5-1, the J gene TRBJ2-7; D may be TRBD1 (6 bases). The germline V and J ends were trimmed by 2 bases and 3 bases, with 9 bases remaining between them. The CDR3 sequence is 13 residues long. Germline CDR1 SGHRS, CDR2 YFSETQ. CDR3 nucleotides: TGCGCCAGCAGCTTTGACAGGAACTACGAGCAGTACTTC. Amino acids: CASSFDRNYEQYF.

The chain recombines TRBV19 with TRBJ1-3; 7 bases agree with TRBD1. After removal of 4 bases from V and 0 bases from J, the junction contained 6 bases not matched to a gene. Germline V lookup: CDR1 LNHDA, CDR2 SQIVND (reference sequence). CDR3 size: 16 residues. The CDR3 reads CASSTWTGPSGNTIYF. In nucleotides, the CDR3 is TGTGCCAGTAGTACCTGGACAGGCCCCTCTGGAAACACCATATATTTT. The whole variable domain, filled in from reference TRBV19 and TRBJ1-3, reads DGGITQSPKYLFRKEGQNVTLSCEQNLNHDAMYWYRQDPGQGLRLIYYSQIVNDFQKGDIAEGYSVSREKKESFPLTVTSAQKNPTAFYLCASSTWTGPSGNTIYFGEGSWLTVV.

The V gene is TRBV28, the J gene TRBJ2-7; 11 nucleotides match TRBD2. Germline CDR1 reads MDHEN; CDR2 reads SYDVKM. The CDR3 is 15 residues long. The V and J ends lost 4 bases and 2 bases, in that order; junction bases with no gene match: 4. CDR3 protein: CASSSSSGRTYEQYF. The CDR3, as DNA: TGTGCCAGCAGTTCCTCTAGCGGGAGGACCTACGAGCAGTACTTC.

This clone was detected once. V usage is TRBV28 and J usage is TRBJ2-7, with D unclear. The ends were cut back, 5 bases at V and 4 bases at J, with 18 bases in the middle. CDR1 is MDHEN, CDR2 SYDVKM, per germline. This CDR3 contains 15 residues. The DNA of the CDR3 is TGTGCCAGCAGTCCCGCCTACCCATCCCCATACGAGCAGTACTTC. Protein product: CASSPAYPSPYEQYF.

V is TRBV7-3 and J is TRBJ1-5, with D perhaps matching TRBD1 (6 bases). With 1 base removed from V and 10 bases from J, the gap between germline ends came to 11 bases. This CDR3 has 13 residues. CDR1 SGHTA and CDR2 FQGTGA come from the germline V gene. The CDR3 is CASSLNRDTPQHF. The CDR3 coding sequence is TGTGCCAGCAGCTTAAATCGGGACACCCCCCAGCATTTT.

This clone was counted once. This rearrangement joins TRBV7-9 to TRBJ2-2, with D uncertain. V lost 4 bases and J lost 0, with 9 bases in between. Germline V lookup: CDR1 SEHNR, CDR2 FQNEAQ (reference sequence). The CDR3 contains 15 residues. The CDR3 nucleotides read TGTGCCAGCAGCTCCAGTCTCGCGAACACCGGGGAGCTGTTTTTT. Translating it yields CASSSSLANTGELFF.

This chain joins TRBV5-1 and TRBJ2-3, with 8 bases matching TRBD1. The CDR3 is made up of 15 amino acids. After removal of 1 base from V and 1 base from J, the junction contained 2 bases not matched to a gene. From germline, CDR1 is SGHRS and CDR2 YFSETQ. DNA of the CDR3: TGCGCCAGCAGCTTGCAGGGGGCGGGCACAGATACGCAGTATTTT. Translating gives CASSLQGAGTDTQYF.

The chain employs TRBV21-1 and TRBJ2-7; the listed D gene, TRBD1, was not tested against the DNA. TRBV21-1 is annotated as a pseudogene. This CDR3 is built from 17 residues. The CDR3 DNA follows: TGTGCCAGCAGCAAAAAGGACAGGGGGCATTCCCTTTACGAGCAGTACTTC. It specifies CASSKKDRGHSLYEQYF.

The J gene is TRBJ2-1, the V gene TRBV20-1; 8 bases line up with TRBD1. V gave up 3 bases and J gave up 7 bases; unmatched junction bases: 11. Per germline, CDR1 DFQATT and CDR2 SNEGSKA (reference sequence). The CDR3 contains 15 residues. The DNA for the CDR3 is TGCAGTGCTAGTACCCGGCAGGGGGCTAGGAATGAGCAGTTCTTC. It encodes CSASTRQGARNEQFF.

In DNA, the CDR3 is TGTGCCAGCAGCCCCCGGTGGCGGGAGCAGATCAGCACAGATACGCAGTATTTT. The encoded protein is CASSPRWREQISTDTQYF. The J gene is TRBJ2-3, the V gene TRBV7-9; 7 positions agree with TRBD2. J was trimmed by 0 bases and V by 5 bases; bases with no gene match: 14. The length of the CDR3 is 18 residues. Germline CDR1 reads SEHNR; CDR2 reads FQNEAQ (reference sequence).

The rearrangement uses TRBV6-5 and TRBJ1-3; TRBD1 aligns across 7 bases. Germline CDR1 reads MNHEY; CDR2 reads SVGAGI. V gave up 4 bases and J gave up 1 base; unmatched junction bases: 7. CDR3 length: 16 amino acids. This CDR3 is CASSFRQGGSGNTIYF. CDR3 DNA sequence: TGTGCCAGCAGTTTTCGACAGGGAGGTTCTGGAAACACCATATATTTT.

This chain joins TRBV24-1 and TRBJ2-3, with TRBD2 identical over 8 bases. The junction had 6 bases not matched to a gene; V was cut back by 4 bases and J by 7 bases. The germline V gene has CDR1 KGHDR and CDR2 SFDVKD. The CDR3 covers 14 residues. CDR3 DNA: TGTGCCACCAGTGACGGACTAGCAGCCTATACGCAGTATTTT. Translated: CATSDGLAAYTQYF.

The chain carries TRBV5-4 and TRBJ2-7; 13 bases match TRBD2. Germline assignment: CDR1 SGHNT and CDR2 YYREEE (reference sequence). The CDR3 consists of 16 residues. With V trimmed by 4 bases and J by 5 bases, 9 bases remained unmatched. The CDR3 sequence: CASSQTSGRSFNEQYF. The DNA of the CDR3 is TGTGCCAGCAGCCAGACTAGCGGGAGGAGCTTCAACGAGCAGTACTTC.

V is TRBV6-5 and J is TRBJ2-7; 10 nucleotides align to TRBD1. This CDR3 is built from 15 residues. In germline, CDR1 is MNHEY, CDR2 SVGAGI. V gave up 6 bases and J gave up 0 bases; unmatched junction bases: 5. The CDR3, as DNA: TGTGCCAGCAGCTGGGACAGGGGAGTCTCCTACGAGCAGTACTTC. Translating gives CASSWDRGVSYEQYF.

CDR3 bases: TGTGCCAGCAGCCAGGCTAGCGGGAGGGGAACGTTCTTC. This sequence encodes CASSQASGRGTFF. This sequence joins TRBV14 and TRBJ2-1; TRBD2 aligns across 12 bases. Germline V gene data show CDR1 as SGHDN and CDR2 as FVKESK. This CDR3 comprises 13 residues. Trimming took 3 bases from V and 15 from J; bases not matched to a gene: 6.

This rearrangement joins TRBV10-3 to TRBJ2-7, with 8 bases identical to TRBD2. There are 14 residues in the CDR3. Per germline, CDR1 ENHRY and CDR2 SYGVKD. Trimming removed 5 bases from V and 4 bases from J; junction bases left unmatched: 7. The CDR3 DNA reads as TGTGCCATCAGTTCCGGGACTAGGGAATACGAGCAGTACTTC. Amino acids: CAISSGTREYEQYF.